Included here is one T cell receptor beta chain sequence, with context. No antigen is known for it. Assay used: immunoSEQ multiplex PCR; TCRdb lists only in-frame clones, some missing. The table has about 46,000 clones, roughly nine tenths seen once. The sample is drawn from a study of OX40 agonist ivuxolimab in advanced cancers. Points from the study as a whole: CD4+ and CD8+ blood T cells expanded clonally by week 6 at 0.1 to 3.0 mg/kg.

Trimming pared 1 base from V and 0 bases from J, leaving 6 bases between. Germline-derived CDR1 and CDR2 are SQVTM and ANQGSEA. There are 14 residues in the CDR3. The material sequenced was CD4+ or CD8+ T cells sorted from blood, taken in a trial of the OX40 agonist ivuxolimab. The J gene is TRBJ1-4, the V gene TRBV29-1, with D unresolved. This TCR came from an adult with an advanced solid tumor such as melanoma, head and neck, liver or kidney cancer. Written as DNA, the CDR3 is TGCAGCGTTGAAGGACCCGCAACTAATGAAAAACTGTTTTTT. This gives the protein CSVEGPATNEKLFF.